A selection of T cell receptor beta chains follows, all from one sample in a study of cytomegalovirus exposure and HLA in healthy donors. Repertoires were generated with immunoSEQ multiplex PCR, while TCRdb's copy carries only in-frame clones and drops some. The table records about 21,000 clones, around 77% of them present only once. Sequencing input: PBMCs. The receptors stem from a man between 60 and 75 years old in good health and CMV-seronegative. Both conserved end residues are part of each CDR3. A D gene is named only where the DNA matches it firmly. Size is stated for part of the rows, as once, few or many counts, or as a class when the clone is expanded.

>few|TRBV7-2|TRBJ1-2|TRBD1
TGTGCCAGCAGCTTAAGGGACAGGGATTCGGGCTACACCTTC
CASSLRDRDSGYTF
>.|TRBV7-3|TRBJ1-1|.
TGTGCCAGCAGCTTGGCACCGCAGAACACTGAAGCTTTCTTT
CASSLAPQNTEAFF
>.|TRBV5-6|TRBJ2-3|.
TGTGCCAGCAGCTTAAGGGGGGGTAGCACAGATACGCAGTATTTT
CASSLRGGSTDTQYF
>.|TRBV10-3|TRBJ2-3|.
TGTGCCACGGGACACCGCACAGATACGCAGTATTTT
CATGHRTDTQYF
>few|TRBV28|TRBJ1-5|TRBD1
TGTGCCAGCAATACAGGGGGGAACCGCAATCAGCCCCAGCATTTT
CASNTGGNRNQPQHF
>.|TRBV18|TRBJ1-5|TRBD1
TGTGCCAGCTCAGGTGGGACAGCACAAAATCAGCCCCAGCATTTT
CASSGGTAQNQPQHF
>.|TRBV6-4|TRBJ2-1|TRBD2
TGTGCCAGCAGACCTCTAGCGGGGGTTCTCAATGAGCAGTTCTTC
CASRPLAGVLNEQFF
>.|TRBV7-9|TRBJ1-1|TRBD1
TGTGCCAGCAGCTTAGACTTAGCAAGGGGGCCCACTGAAGCTTTCTTT
CASSLDLARGPTEAFF
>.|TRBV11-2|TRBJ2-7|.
TGTGCCAGCAGCTTAGCCAGGGCCGTGGGTGAGCAGTACTTC
CASSLARAVGEQYF
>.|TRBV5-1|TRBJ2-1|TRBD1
TGCGCCAGCAGCGCCCGCCCGGGACAGACGTACAATGAGCAGTTCTTC
CASSARPGQTYNEQFF
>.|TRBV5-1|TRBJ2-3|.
TGCGCCAGCAGCTTGGGCGACTATTCGGATACGCAGTATTTT
CASSLGDYSDTQYF
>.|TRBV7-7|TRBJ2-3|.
TGTGCTAGCAGCTTAGGGTCGCGGGATACGCAGTATTTT
CASSLGSRDTQYF
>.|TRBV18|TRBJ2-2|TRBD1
TGTGCCAGCTCACCACAGGGGGCCCGGGCGGCCGGGGAGCTGTTTTTT
CASSPQGARAAGELFF
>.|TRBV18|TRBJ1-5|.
TGTGCCAGCTCAGACAACACGGGCAATCAGCCCCAGCATTTT
CASSDNTGNQPQHF
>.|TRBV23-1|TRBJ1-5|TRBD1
TGCGCCAGCAGTCCGGGTACAGGGGATCAGCCCCAGCATTTT
CASSPGTGDQPQHF
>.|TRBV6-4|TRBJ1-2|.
TGTGCCAGCAGAGAGTCCCCGGGTAGTGGCTACACCTTC
CASRESPGSGYTF
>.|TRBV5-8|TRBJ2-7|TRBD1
TGTGCCAGCAGCTTGGGGGACAGCTATTCCTACGAGCAGTACTTC
CASSLGDSYSYEQYF
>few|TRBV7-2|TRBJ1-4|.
TGTGCCAGCAGCCCCCGCGGGCCAACTAATGAAAAACTGTTTTTT
CASSPRGPTNEKLFF
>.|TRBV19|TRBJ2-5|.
TGTGCCAGTAGTATCTATCTATTGGAGACCCAGTACTTC
CASSIYLLETQYF
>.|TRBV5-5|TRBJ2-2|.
TGTGCCAGCAGCCGTGAACTGGCAGGGTTAGCCGGGGAGCTGTTTTTT
CASSRELAGLAGELFF
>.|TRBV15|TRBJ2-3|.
TGTGCCACCAGCAGAGATCTGGATACGCAGTATTTT
CATSRDLDTQYF
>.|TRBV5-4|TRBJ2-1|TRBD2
TGTGCCAGCAACCGACTAGCCTCCTACAATGAGCAGTTCTTC
CASNRLASYNEQFF
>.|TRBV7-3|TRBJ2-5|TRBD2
TGTGCCAGCAGCTTAACGGGGGCGGGGGGGTCCATCCAAGAGACCCAGTACTTC
CASSLTGAGGSIQETQYF
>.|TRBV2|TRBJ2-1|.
TGTGCCAGCGATACCGGGATCCTTACTAATGAGCAGTTCTTC
CASDTGILTNEQFF
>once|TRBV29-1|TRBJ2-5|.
TGCAGCGTTGGGGCCCTAGCGAGTCGGACCCAAGAGACCCAGTACTTC
CSVGALASRTQETQYF
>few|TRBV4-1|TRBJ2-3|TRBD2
TGCGCCAGCAGCCAAGATATATTCGAGCGGGGGGGCGGGGGCACAGATACGCAGTATTTT
CASSQDIFERGGGGTDTQYF
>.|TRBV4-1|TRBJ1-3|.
TGCGCCAGCAGCCAAGTAAGGGGAAAATCTGGAAACACCATATATTTT
CASSQVRGKSGNTIYF
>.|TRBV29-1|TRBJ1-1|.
TGCAGCGTTGGGGCAGGCCTCTCGACCACTGAAGCTTTCTTT
CSVGAGLSTTEAFF
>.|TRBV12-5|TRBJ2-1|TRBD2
TGTGCTAGTGGTTTGCCACCTAGCGGGTCCTACAATGAGCAGTTCTTC
CASGLPPSGSYNEQFF
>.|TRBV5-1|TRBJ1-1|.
TGCGCCAGCAGCTTGACAGGCAGGTCCACTGAAGCTTTCTTT
CASSLTGRSTEAFF
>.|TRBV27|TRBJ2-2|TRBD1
TGTGCCAGCAGATCGGACAGGGTAGGGACCGGGGAGCTGTTTTTT
CASRSDRVGTGELFF
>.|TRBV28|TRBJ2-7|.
TGTGCCAGCAGGCAGGGTTCCTACGAGCAGTACTTC
CASRQGSYEQYF
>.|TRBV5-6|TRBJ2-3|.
TGTGCCAGCAGCTTGGATAGTGTTCATACGCAGTATTTT
CASSLDSVHTQYF
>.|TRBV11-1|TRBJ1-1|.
TGTGCCAGCAGCGAGGGACTCCTGAACACTGAAGCTTTCTTT
CASSEGLLNTEAFF
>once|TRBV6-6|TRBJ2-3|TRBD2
TGTGCCAGCAGTTACGGCGGGGGGGGCACAGATACGCAGTATTTT
CASSYGGGGTDTQYF
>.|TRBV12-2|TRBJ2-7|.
TGTGCAAGTCGCACCTGGTCCAAGTCCTCGAGCCACGAGCAGTACTTC
CASRTWSKSSSHEQYF
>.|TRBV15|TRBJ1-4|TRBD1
TGTGCCACCAGCAGGGGACAGTCTGGGACTAATGAAAAACTGTTTTTT
CATSRGQSGTNEKLFF